This is a list of T cell receptor beta chains from one sample in a study of cytomegalovirus exposure and HLA in healthy donors. Generated by immunoSEQ multiplex PCR, the TCRdb table keeps only in-frame clones and is missing some. The sample lists roughly 130,000 clones, about 70% seen once, with approximately 2.1% in the top ten. The sample consisted of PBMCs. Source of these receptors: a woman between 40 and 50 years old in good health and CMV-seropositive. Each CDR3 is given with its conserved first and last residue. D genes are given only for firm matches. Expanded clones are given a class, and other clones once, few, many or no size at all.

V,J,D,size,DNA,CDR3
TRBV27,TRBJ2-7,NA,NA,TGTGCCAGCAGTCTTAACCAGGGCTACGAGCAGTACTTC,CASSLNQGYEQYF
TRBV19,TRBJ1-5,TRBD1,NA,TGTGCCAGTAGTAAGACAGGGGGTCCAACCGGCCAGCCCCAGCATTTT,CASSKTGGPTGQPQHF
TRBV2,TRBJ1-2,NA,NA,TGTGCCAGCAGAGACAGACCCTGGACAGAGCTCTACTATGGCTACACCTTC,CASRDRPWTELYYGYTF
TRBV7-6,TRBJ2-5,TRBD2,NA,TGTGCCAGCAGGACACTAGCGGGAGCCTTACTAGAGACCCAGTACTTC,CASRTLAGALLETQYF
TRBV10-3,TRBJ2-5,NA,once,TGTGCCATCAGTGGTAAGGGACAAACGGAGACCCAGTACTTC,CAISGKGQTETQYF
TRBV2,TRBJ1-1,NA,NA,TGTGCCAGCAGTTCGGACAGGAACACTGAAGCTTTCTTT,CASSSDRNTEAFF
TRBV18,TRBJ2-3,TRBD1,NA,TGTGCCAGCTCACCACTCCGGGACAGGCACACAGATACGCAGTATTTT,CASSPLRDRHTDTQYF
TRBV18,TRBJ2-7,NA,NA,TGTGCCAGCTCGCCGCGTCAGGGGTCCTCCTACGAGCAGTACTTC,CASSPRQGSSYEQYF
TRBV5-5,TRBJ1-1,NA,NA,TGTGCCAGCAGCTTGGTGACAGATGTCAGTGAAGCTTTCTTT,CASSLVTDVSEAFF
TRBV7-3,TRBJ2-1,TRBD1,NA,TGTGCCAGCAGCGATCGACAGGGGAATGAGCAGTTCTTC,CASSDRQGNEQFF
TRBV4-2,TRBJ1-5,TRBD1,once,TGTGCCAGCAGCCAAGATGGCCTCGGGATCGGGGACAGGGGTATACAGCCCCAGCATTTT,CASSQDGLGIGDRGIQPQHF
TRBV5-6,TRBJ2-7,NA,NA,TGTGCCAGCAGCCGGGACGGGAGCTCCTACGAGCAGTACTTC,CASSRDGSSYEQYF
TRBV28,TRBJ2-7,NA,NA,TGTGCCAGCAGTCTAGAACGGGGCGAGCAGTACTTC,CASSLERGEQYF
TRBV4-3,TRBJ1-2,NA,NA,TGCGCCAGCAGCCAATTTAGGGGGGGCGGTGGCTACACCTTC,CASSQFRGGGGYTF
TRBV5-6,TRBJ1-4,TRBD1,NA,TGTGCCAGCAGTCATTGGACAGGGAGAGTTGAAAAACTGTTTTTT,CASSHWTGRVEKLFF
TRBV6-5,TRBJ2-3,NA,NA,TGTGCCAGCAGTTACGGCGGCAGCCGCACAGATACGCAGTATTTT,CASSYGGSRTDTQYF
TRBV7-9,TRBJ2-3,NA,NA,TGTGCCAGCAGCGGAGACTGGGGGGTCACAGATACGCAGTATTTT,CASSGDWGVTDTQYF
TRBV7-2,TRBJ2-3,NA,NA,TGTGCCAGCAGCTTACAGGTGTCAGATACGCAGTATTTT,CASSLQVSDTQYF
TRBV18,TRBJ1-6,TRBD1,NA,TGTGCCAGCTCACCACTACCGGACAGGACTGGGAGGAATTCACCCCTCCACTTT,CASSPLPDRTGRNSPLHF
TRBV28,TRBJ2-3,NA,NA,TGTGCCAGCAGTTCTGGGCAGCCTAGCACAGATACGCAGTATTTT,CASSSGQPSTDTQYF
TRBV7-3,TRBJ2-7,TRBD1,NA,TGTGCCAGCAGCTCCGGGACAGGGAAAACCGAGCAGTACTTC,CASSSGTGKTEQYF
TRBV7-8,TRBJ2-2,NA,few,TGTGCCAGCAGCCGGACTGAACCTAACACCGGGGAGCTGTTTTTT,CASSRTEPNTGELFF
TRBV2,TRBJ1-2,TRBD1,few,TGTGCCAGCAGTAAACAGACAGGGGGCCTTTCGTATGGCTACACCTTC,CASSKQTGGLSYGYTF
TRBV7-8,TRBJ1-1,NA,NA,TGTGCCAGCAGCTTAGCTACGGGTGGAAGAGCGGCTTTCTTT,CASSLATGGRAAFF
TRBV18,TRBJ2-7,NA,NA,TGTGCCAGCTCACCACTAGCGGAGGGATACGAGCAGTACTTC,CASSPLAEGYEQYF
TRBV5-1,TRBJ2-1,TRBD2,NA,TGCGCCAGCAGCTTGCCGGGACTAGCGGGAGGTTGGAATGAGCAGTTCTTC,CASSLPGLAGGWNEQFF
TRBV7-9,TRBJ1-1,NA,NA,TGTGCCAGCAGCGGCCGGGACATAGCCACTGAAGCTTTCTTT,CASSGRDIATEAFF
TRBV18,TRBJ1-1,NA,NA,TGTGCCAGCTCACCTGGGATGATAGGCGGGAAGGGAAACACTGAAGCTTTCTTT,CASSPGMIGGKGNTEAFF
TRBV7-6,TRBJ2-1,NA,NA,TGTGCCAGCAGCTTAGGCCTAAGGGGGAGTAAATACAATGAGCAGTTCTTC,CASSLGLRGSKYNEQFF
TRBV29-1,TRBJ2-7,TRBD1,NA,TGCAGCGTTCGGACAGGGGCGCAATACGAGCAGTACTTC,CSVRTGAQYEQYF
TRBV5-1,TRBJ1-4,TRBD1,NA,TGCGCCAGCAGCAGGACAGGAGCTAATGAAAAACTGTTTTTT,CASSRTGANEKLFF
TRBV6-1,TRBJ1-2,TRBD1,NA,TGTGCCAGCAGGACAACTGACAGGGCCTATGGCTACACCTTC,CASRTTDRAYGYTF
TRBV7-6,TRBJ2-7,TRBD1,few,TGTGCCAGCAGCTTAGGGGGACAGACTAAGACCTACGAGCAGTACTTC,CASSLGGQTKTYEQYF
TRBV19,TRBJ1-2,NA,NA,TGTGCCAGTATAGGCCACCGACAGTTGAACTATGGCTACACCTTC,CASIGHRQLNYGYTF
TRBV5-1,TRBJ2-7,NA,NA,TGCGCCAGCAGCCGCCTGGAGGACAGCCTCGGCTACGAGCAGTACTTC,CASSRLEDSLGYEQYF
TRBV5-6,TRBJ1-2,TRBD1,few,TGTGCCAGCAGCTTGACAGGGGTCTACACCTTC,CASSLTGVYTF
TRBV6-6,TRBJ1-2,NA,NA,TGTGCCAGCAGTCCTGGGGCGCGGGGGGGGTATGGCTACACCTTC,CASSPGARGGYGYTF
TRBV6-5,TRBJ2-5,NA,NA,TGTGCCAGCTCAGTCGGACCGGGGGGCGCCCAGTACTTC,CASSVGPGGAQYF
TRBV4-3,TRBJ2-2,NA,NA,TGCGCCAGCAGCCAAGAACCAGGGAACACCGGGGAGCTGTTTTTT,CASSQEPGNTGELFF
TRBV11-2,TRBJ2-7,NA,NA,TGTGCCAGCAGCCCGTCCGAAGGGACAATCTACGAGCAGTACTTC,CASSPSEGTIYEQYF